The 10 T cell receptor beta chains listed next were all sequenced from one sample in a study of blood T cell repertoires in COVID-19 (dated by TCRdb to the early 2020s). Receptors were amplified or captured by the immunoSEQ multiplex PCR assay. TCRdb provides this immuneACCESS table in a form limited to in-frame rearrangements. Some clones are lacking; in checked studies, under half of them reflect an unresolved V gene, and why the rest are absent is not known. A total of some 200,000 clones appear in this sample, 70% to 90% of them only once. In total, the top ten clones hold around 2.7% of the sample. The sequencing sample was made of peripheral blood. The receptors were gathered from a man between 35 and 55 years old with active or convalescent COVID-19.

In the case of this clone: The junction shows a germline mismatch at one end, possibly a read error. The chain joins TRBV29-1 to TRBJ1-2; 12 bases line up with TRBD1. The CDR3 totals 15 residues. CDR1 is SQVTM and CDR2 is ANQGSEA in the germline V gene. The chain's CDR3 is CSVEGDRGRGYGYTF. The CDR3 DNA is TGCAGCGTCGAAGGGGACAGGGGGCGCGGGTATGGCTACACCTTC.

This chain joins TRBV24-1 and TRBJ1-5; unclear D gene. V lost 5 bases and J 4 bases, leaving 5 bases between the germline ends. The CDR3 loop spans 12 amino acids. Germline-derived CDR1 and CDR2 are KGHDR and SFDVKD. This CDR3 is CATSAGNQPQHF. CDR3 coding DNA: TGTGCCACCAGTGCGGGAAATCAGCCCCAGCATTTT.

This chain joins TRBV19 and TRBJ1-2, with 9 bases lining up with TRBD1. The CDR3 totals 12 residues. Trimming took 4 bases from V and 8 from J; bases not matched to a gene: 2. The germline V gene has CDR1 LNHDA and CDR2 SQIVND (reference sequence). In DNA, the CDR3 is TGTGCCAGTAGTAGGACAGGGGAAGGCTACACCTTC. This codes for CASSRTGEGYTF.

The sample holds one count of this clone. The chain combines TRBV2 with TRBJ2-7; TRBD1 agrees at 7 bases. Germline loops: CDR1 SNHLY, CDR2 FYNNEI. V lost 4 bases, J lost 5 bases, and 5 bases stayed unmatched. This CDR3 has 13 residues. CDR3 nucleotide sequence: TGTGCCAGCAGTGGAAGGGGGCGGCACGAGCAGTACTTC. Amino acids: CASSGRGRHEQYF.

This chain links TRBV6-5 with TRBJ1-2; 9 nucleotides align to TRBD1. Germline CDR1 MNHEY, CDR2 SVGAGI. J gave up 5 bases and V 5 bases, and 6 bases lay outside the gene matches. This CDR3 comprises 14 residues. The CDR3 DNA reads TGTGCCAGCAGTATCCGGACAGGGGAATATGGCTACACCTTC. Translating it yields CASSIRTGEYGYTF.

The rearrangement links TRBV11-2 to TRBJ2-1; perhaps TRBD2 as D (7 bases). From germline, CDR1 is SGHAT and CDR2 FQNNGV. V was shortened by 1 base and J by 5 bases, with 15 bases between the two germline ends. CDR3 size: 16 residues. CDR3 in amino acids: CASSLVVGGPNNEQFF. CDR3 in DNA: TGTGCCAGCAGCTTAGTGGTCGGGGGGCCCAACAATGAGCAGTTCTTC.

This chain joins TRBV6-2 or TRBV6-3 and TRBJ1-1; no reliable D call. The CDR3 consists of 15 residues. Trimming removed 2 bases from V and 3 bases from J, with 13 bases in between. In germline, CDR1 is MNHEY, CDR2 SVGEGT. The CDR3 loop reads CASSYPPRADTEAFF. Written as DNA, the CDR3 is TGTGCCAGCAGTTACCCCCCGAGGGCTGACACTGAAGCTTTCTTT.

J is TRBJ1-1 and V is TRBV5-1; tentative D call: TRBD1 (6 bases). Trimming took off 4 bases at V and 1 base at J, with 14 bases between the two ends. This CDR3 has 15 residues. Per germline, CDR1 SGHRS and CDR2 YFSETQ. The CDR3 here is CASSDLQGGNTEAFF. The DNA of the CDR3 is TGCGCCAGCAGCGACCTACAGGGTGGGAACACTGAAGCTTTCTTT.

The chain recombines TRBV15 with TRBJ1-1; the D gene is possibly TRBD1 (5 bases). Per germline, CDR1 LNHNV and CDR2 YYDKDF (reference sequence). The CDR3 is 13 residues long. V was pared by 0 bases and J by 5 bases, with 7 bases between. CDR3 nucleotide sequence: TGTGCCACCAGCAGAGATCAGGGTACTGAAGCTTTCTTT. It codes for CATSRDQGTEAFF.

V gene TRBV19 combines with J gene TRBJ2-5; perhaps TRBD2 as D (5 bases). Trimming removed 7 bases from V and 1 base from J, with 10 bases in between. This CDR3 is 13 amino acids long. Germline CDR1 LNHDA, CDR2 SQIVND (reference sequence). The CDR3 DNA is TGTGCCAGTACGAGGACTCCCCAAGAGACCCAGTACTTC. It is translated as CASTRTPQETQYF.